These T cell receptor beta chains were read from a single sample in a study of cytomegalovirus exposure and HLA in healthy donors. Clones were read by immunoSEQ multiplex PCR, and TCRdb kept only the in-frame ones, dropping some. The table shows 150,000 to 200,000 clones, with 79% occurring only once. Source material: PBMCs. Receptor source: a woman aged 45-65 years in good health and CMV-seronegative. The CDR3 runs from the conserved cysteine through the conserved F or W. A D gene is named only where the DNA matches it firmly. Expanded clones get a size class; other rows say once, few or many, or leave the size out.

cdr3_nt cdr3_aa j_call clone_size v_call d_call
TGTGCCAGCAGTTTATCAGGGGGGACAGTCAGCTATGGCTACACCTTC CASSLSGGTVSYGYTF TRBJ1-2 - TRBV27 TRBD1
TGTGCCAGCAGCCGAATAGCGGGAAGCTACGAGCAGTACTTC CASSRIAGSYEQYF TRBJ2-7 - TRBV7-2 TRBD2
TGTGCCAGCAGTTTCTCGGCCAAAAACATTCAGTACTTC CASSFSAKNIQYF TRBJ2-4 - TRBV27 -
TGTGCCAGCAGCACAGGGCTGGACTATGGCTACACCTTC CASSTGLDYGYTF TRBJ1-2 - TRBV9 -
TGTGCCAGCAGTTACTCGGTCCGGGGGAAAGAGACCCAGTACTTC CASSYSVRGKETQYF TRBJ2-5 few TRBV6-5 -
TGTGCCAGCAGTGAGTTGGCAGGGAAGGGCTACACCTTC CASSELAGKGYTF TRBJ1-2 - TRBV25-1 -
TGTGCCAGCCGTCCTAATCCTAGCAATCAGCCCCAGCATTTT CASRPNPSNQPQHF TRBJ1-5 - TRBV27 -
TGTGCCAGCAGCTTATATGGACAGGGGGCCGACGAGCAGTACTTC CASSLYGQGADEQYF TRBJ2-7 - TRBV7-2 TRBD1
TGTGCCAGCAGCTTAAGACTAGCGGGGCCCAGTGAGCAGTTCTTC CASSLRLAGPSEQFF TRBJ2-1 - TRBV13 TRBD2
TGTGCCAGCAGCAACCACAGGGTGAACACTGAAGCTTTCTTT CASSNHRVNTEAFF TRBJ1-1 - TRBV28 -
TGCGCCAGCAGCTTACGGAGGACGGGTGTTCTCTCCTACAATGAGCAGTTCTTC CASSLRRTGVLSYNEQFF TRBJ2-1 - TRBV5-1 -